This TCR beta chain was sequenced in a study of blood T cell repertoires in COVID-19. The overall study: Acute and convalescent COVID-19 samples came from the United States, Italy and Spain.

Sequencing was performed with immunoSEQ multiplex PCR; in TCRdb, only in-frame clones are kept and a portion is missing. The sample holds fewer than 50,000 clones, 86% seen once. V was trimmed by 3 bases and J by 5 bases, leaving 10 bases between them. The CDR3 sequence is 13 residues long. Germline CDR1 reads MNHEY; CDR2 reads SVGEGT. Sequenced sample: peripheral blood. This chain uses TRBV6-2 or TRBV6-3 with TRBJ1-1; no clear D. The source of this sequence is a human donor in a cohort sampled during active COVID-19. The chain's CDR3 is CASSYWGGTEAFF. The DNA for the CDR3 is TGTGCCAGCAGTTATTGGGGAGGGACTGAAGCTTTCTTT.